This T cell receptor (beta chain) is from a study of blood T cell repertoires in COVID-19. Across the study: COVID-19 samples collected from the United States, Italy and Spain covered acute and convalescent phases. Nucleic acid was either cDNA or gDNA, and it came from T cells, B-cell-depleted T cells, or PBMCs.

Assay used: immunoSEQ multiplex PCR; TCRdb lists only in-frame clones, some missing. The repertoire holds about 360,000 clones, about 89% seen once, with 1% to 1.5% in the top ten. Participant-given clinical history determined each cohort assignment. The sequence was collected from a man aged 25-45 years who had recovered from COVID-19. Sequencing was carried out using PBMCs or T cells enriched from blood (not recorded which).

Here the CDR3 DNA reads TGTGCCAGCAGCCAGCAAGGCGGGTCCACTGAAGCTTTCTTT. It codes for CASSQQGGSTEAFF. The chain combines TRBV7-9 with TRBJ1-1, with D unresolved. The CDR3 loop spans 14 amino acids. Germline values: CDR1 SEHNR, CDR2 FQNEAQ (reference sequence). V lost 5 bases and J 4 bases, leaving 14 bases between the germline ends.